This paragraph reports one T cell receptor (beta chain). These data come from a study of multiple sclerosis patients with progressive multifocal leukoencephalopathy. Spiked into each PCR were synthetic inline TR CDR3 controls of all V-J pairings. Using immunoSEQ multiplex PCR, the repertoire was profiled, and TCRdb retains in-frame clones only, with some absent. Here the sample spans some 30,000 clones, more than 75% being singletons. V lost 6 bases and J 4 bases, leaving 4 bases between the germline ends. CDR3 length equals 11 residues. Germline V gene sequence: CDR1 MNHEY, CDR2 SVGAGI. Stated time point: before natalizumab initiation. T0 blood was collected before the first natalizumab infusion.

The chain uses TRBV6-5 and TRBJ1-5; D uncertain. This sequence originates from a human donor with multiple sclerosis. Sequences were obtained from PBMCs. This CDR3 is CASSVNQPQHF. DNA of the CDR3: TGTGCCAGCAGCGTAAATCAGCCCCAGCATTTT.